The 16 T cell receptor beta chains below come from one sample, sequenced in a study of OX40 agonist ivuxolimab in advanced cancers. Profiled with immunoSEQ multiplex PCR; TCRdb holds only in-frame clones, not every one. The sample has more than 50,000 clones, approximately 90% seen once. Sequenced here: CD4+ or CD8+ T cells sorted from blood, sampled in a trial of the OX40 agonist ivuxolimab. Receptors originate from an adult with an advanced solid tumor such as melanoma, head and neck, liver or kidney cancer.

The chain carries TRBV6-1 and TRBJ2-7; 12 bases fit TRBD1. There are 15 residues in the CDR3. Germline CDR1 is MNHNS and CDR2 is SASEGT. Trimming removed 4 bases from V and 5 bases from J; junction bases left unmatched: 6. This CDR3 is CASSAPGQGAHEQYF. Written as DNA, the CDR3 is TGTGCCAGCAGTGCCCCGGGACAGGGGGCCCACGAGCAGTACTTC.

This clone was observed a few times. This sequence joins TRBV2 and TRBJ2-7, with 9 bases fitting TRBD1. The CDR3 consists of 12 residues. The trim removed 10 bases at V and 2 bases at J, leaving 3 bases unmatched. Germline lookup yields CDR1 SNHLY and CDR2 FYNNEI. CDR3 amino acids: CATWTGAYEQYF. CDR3 nucleotide sequence: TGTGCCACCTGGACAGGGGCCTACGAGCAGTACTTC.

V usage is TRBV10-3 and J usage is TRBJ1-2, with 8 bases matching TRBD1. V was pared by 0 bases and J by 8 bases, with 11 bases of the junction left unmatched. There are 16 residues in the CDR3. Per the germline V gene, CDR1 is ENHRY and CDR2 is SYGVKD. CDR3 region: CAISESGGGTGGGYTF. The CDR3 nucleotides read TGTGCCATCAGTGAGTCGGGGGGAGGGACAGGAGGCGGCTACACCTTC.

In its sample, this clone was seen a few times. V and J are TRBV18 and TRBJ1-1; D is uncertain. This CDR3 is built from 14 residues. Germline V gene data show CDR1 as KGHSH and CDR2 as LQKENI. V lost 3 bases, J lost 2 bases, and 10 bases lay in between. The chain's CDR3 is CASSPSVFNTEAFF. CDR3 sequence (DNA): TGTGCCAGCTCACCGTCGGTTTTCAACACTGAAGCTTTCTTT. Variable domain in full (rest from reference TRBV18 and TRBJ1-1): NAGVMQNPRHLVRRRGQEARLRCSPMKGHSHVYWYRQLPEEGLKFMVYLQKENIIDESGMPKERFSAEFPKEGPSILRIQQVVRGDSAAYFCASSPSVFNTEAFFGQGTRLTVV.

This chain joins TRBV27 and TRBJ2-5; no firm D call. V was pared by 5 bases and J by 0 bases, with 10 bases between. Germline CDR1 MNHEY, CDR2 SMNVEV (reference sequence). The CDR3 consists of 14 residues. The CDR3 loop reads CASSTLRDQETQYF. The CDR3 bases are TGTGCCAGCAGTACCCTCCGGGACCAAGAGACCCAGTACTTC.

This chain joins TRBV15 and TRBJ2-7, with 8 nucleotides matching TRBD1. With 1 base clipped from V and 1 base from J, the junction kept 6 bases outside the gene matches. The CDR3 consists of 16 residues. Germline lookup yields CDR1 LNHNV and CDR2 YYDKDF (reference sequence). In DNA form, the CDR3 reads TGTGCCACCAGCAGAGGAAGTGGGACAGGTTCCTACGAGCAGTACTTC. This codes for CATSRGSGTGSYEQYF.

The J gene is TRBJ2-7, the V gene TRBV5-6; D may match TRBD1 or TRBD2 (5 bases each). The ends were cut back, 5 bases at V and 5 bases at J, with 14 bases in the middle. Germline-derived CDR1 and CDR2 are SGHDT and YYEEEE. The CDR3 extends over 13 amino acids. CDR3 DNA sequence: TGTGCCAGCAGTTCGCCGTGGGACCACGAGCAGTACTTC. Protein product: CASSSPWDHEQYF.

In this sample, this clone turned up once. This chain joins TRBV5-5 and TRBJ2-7; TRBD1 matches 8 bases. The CDR3 spans 13 residues. CDR1 SGHKS and CDR2 YYEKEE come from the germline V gene (reference sequence). V was pared by 4 bases and J by 3 bases, with 3 bases of the junction left unmatched. The CDR3 nucleotides are TGTGCCAGCAGCCCAGACAGGGGCTACGAGCAGTACTTC. This sequence encodes CASSPDRGYEQYF. The full variable domain, with the rest looked up from reference TRBV5-5 and TRBJ2-7, is DAGVTQSPTHLIKTRGQQVTLRCSPISGHKSVSWYQQVLGQGPQFIFQYYEKEERGRGNFPDRFSARQFPNYSSELNVNALLLGDSALYLCASSPDRGYEQYFGPGTRLTVT.

The J gene is TRBJ1-1, the V gene TRBV4-3; D not resolved. The CDR3 is made up of 14 amino acids. Per the germline V gene, CDR1 is LGHNA and CDR2 is YSLEER. The V gene lost 2 bases and the J gene lost 2 bases, with 9 bases spanning the gap. The CDR3 DNA sequence: TGCGCCAGCAGCCAATCGGGCCGAAACACTGAAGCTTTCTTT. The encoded protein is CASSQSGRNTEAFF.

V usage is TRBV5-4 and J usage is TRBJ2-7; no clear D gene. CDR1 is SGHNT and CDR2 is YYREEE in the germline V gene (reference sequence). Trimming removed 0 bases at V and 12 bases at J, with 10 bases between. The CDR3 consists of 11 residues. CDR3 nucleotide sequence: TGTGCCAGCAGCTTGGGCGAGTATCGGTACTTC. Amino acid sequence: CASSLGEYRYF.

The V call is TRBV11-3, the J call TRBJ2-2, with D unresolved. The CDR3 runs 11 residues. Germline loops: CDR1 SGHNT, CDR2 YENEEA. The ends were cut back, 5 bases at V and 4 bases at J, with 2 bases in the middle. The CDR3 DNA reads as TGTGCCAGCAGCCTCACCGGGGAGCTGTTTTTT. This translates into CASSLTGELFF. Complete variable domain (other parts from reference TRBV11-3 and TRBJ2-2): EAGVVQSPRYKIIEKKQPVAFWCNPISGHNTLYWYLQNLGQGPELLIRYENEEAVDDSQLPKDRFSAERLKGVDSTLKIQPAELGDSAVYLCASSLTGELFFGEGSRLTVL.

CDR3 nucleotide sequence: TGTGCCAGCAGCTTGGCCGGGCGGTATAGCACAGATACGCAGTATTTT. Protein sequence: CASSLAGRYSTDTQYF. The chain is built from TRBV5-6 and TRBJ2-3; no reliable D call. The CDR3 sequence is 16 residues long. The V end lost 0 bases, the J end lost 0 bases, and 11 bases lay between the germline ends. CDR1 and CDR2 from the germline V gene are SGHDT and YYEEEE.

The chain is built from TRBV19 and TRBJ2-7; 9 bases line up with TRBD2. With 5 bases clipped from V and 3 bases from J, the junction kept 17 bases outside the gene matches. Per germline, CDR1 LNHDA and CDR2 SQIVND (reference sequence). This CDR3 region has 18 residues. The CDR3 nucleotides read TGTGCCAGTAGTGACTCTTATGCTAGCGGGGCATCGATCTACGAGCAGTACTTC. It is translated as CASSDSYASGASIYEQYF.

This chain connects TRBV11-2 to TRBJ1-6, with unresolved D. CDR3 length: 16 amino acids. V lost 5 bases and J lost 0, with 11 bases in between. Germline V gives CDR1 SGHAT, CDR2 FQNNGV. CDR3 DNA: TGTGCCAGCAGCAAGACACCCGGCTCCTATAATTCACCCCTCCACTTT. It yields the protein CASSKTPGSYNSPLHF.

The V gene is TRBV7-2, the J gene TRBJ2-1; D remains unclear. V dropped 0 bases and J dropped 9 bases, with 6 bases sitting between them. CDR3 length: 12 residues. Germline V gene sequence: CDR1 SGHTA, CDR2 FQGNSA. CDR3 region: CASSLAVGEQFF. CDR3 nucleotides: TGTGCCAGCAGCTTAGCCGTTGGTGAGCAGTTCTTC.

The CDR3 loop reads CASSPIQGAGGEQFF. CDR3 coding DNA: TGCGCCAGCAGCCCAATACAGGGGGCGGGTGGTGAGCAGTTCTTC. The J gene is TRBJ2-1, the V gene TRBV5-1; 9 nucleotides line up with TRBD1. V trimming: 4 bases; J trimming: 9 bases; junction bases outside the gene matches: 11. The CDR3 length is 15 residues. Germline assignment: CDR1 SGHRS and CDR2 YFSETQ.